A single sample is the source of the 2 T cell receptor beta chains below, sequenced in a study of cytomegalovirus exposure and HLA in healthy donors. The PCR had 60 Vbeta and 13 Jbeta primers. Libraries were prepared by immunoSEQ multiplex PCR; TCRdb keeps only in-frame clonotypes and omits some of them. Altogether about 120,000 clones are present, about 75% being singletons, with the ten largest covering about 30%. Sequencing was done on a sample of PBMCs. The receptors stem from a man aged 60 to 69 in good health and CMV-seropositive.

The CDR3 region has the DNA TGTGCCAGCAGTGAACCCCCTGACGAGGGCAATCAGCCCCAGCATTTT. The encoded protein is CASSEPPDEGNQPQHF. The V and J genes are TRBV2 and TRBJ1-5; D is unclear. Trimming took 2 bases from V and 2 from J, leaving 13 bases between them. The CDR3 spans 16 residues. CDR1 is SNHLY, CDR2 FYNNEI, per germline.

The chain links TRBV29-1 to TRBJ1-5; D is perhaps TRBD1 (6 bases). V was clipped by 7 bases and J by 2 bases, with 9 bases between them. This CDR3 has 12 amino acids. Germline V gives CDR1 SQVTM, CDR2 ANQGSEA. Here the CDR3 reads CSAGGRNQPQHF. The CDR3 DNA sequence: TGCAGCGCCGGGGGGCGCAATCAGCCCCAGCATTTT.